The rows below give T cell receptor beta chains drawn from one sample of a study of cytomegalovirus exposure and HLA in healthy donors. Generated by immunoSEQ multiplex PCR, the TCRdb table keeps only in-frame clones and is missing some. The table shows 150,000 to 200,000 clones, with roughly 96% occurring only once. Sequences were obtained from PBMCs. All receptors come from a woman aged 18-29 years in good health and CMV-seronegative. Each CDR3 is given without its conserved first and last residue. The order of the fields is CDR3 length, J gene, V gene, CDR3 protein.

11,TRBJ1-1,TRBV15,ATSRGTVTEAF
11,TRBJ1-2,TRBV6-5,ASSYAGDYGYT
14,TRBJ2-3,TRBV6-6,ASSYSRVRGTDTQY
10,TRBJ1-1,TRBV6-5,ASSYESTEAF
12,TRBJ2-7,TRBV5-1,ASSPTGIGVEQY
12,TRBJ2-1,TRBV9,ASSVAHGYNEQF
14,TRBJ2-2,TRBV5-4,ASSLGQGAKAGELF
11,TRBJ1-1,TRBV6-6,ASSAAPYTEAF
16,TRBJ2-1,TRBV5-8,ASSLAGTSDFSYNEQF
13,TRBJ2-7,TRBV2,ASSEPQGQGYEQY
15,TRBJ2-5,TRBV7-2,ASSLALAGVSIETQY
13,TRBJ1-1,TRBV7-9,ASIPGRGKNTEAF
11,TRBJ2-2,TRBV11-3,ASSLVYAGELF
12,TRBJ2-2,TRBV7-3,ASSLRQGIGELF
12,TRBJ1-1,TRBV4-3,ASSQHRGGTEAF
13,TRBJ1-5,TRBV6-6,ASNRGQRDNQPQH
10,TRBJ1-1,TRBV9,ASSVGDREAF
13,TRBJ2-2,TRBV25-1,ASSGLAGGFGELF
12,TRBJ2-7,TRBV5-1,ASSRTSGGREQY
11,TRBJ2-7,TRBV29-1,SAISRGPYEQY
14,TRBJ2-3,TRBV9,ASSVFIAGSTDTQY
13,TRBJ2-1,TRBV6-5,ASSRSWDLNNEQF
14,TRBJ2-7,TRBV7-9,ASSPKGGQSSYEQY
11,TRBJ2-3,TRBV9,ASSPYFGDTQY
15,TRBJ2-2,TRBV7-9,ASTEESRAGDTGELF
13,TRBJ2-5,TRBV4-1,ASGGSGGTQETQY
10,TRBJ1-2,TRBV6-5,ASLGAGYGYT
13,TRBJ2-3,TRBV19,ASGVASGSTDTQY
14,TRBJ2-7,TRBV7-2,ASTPGGSGGLGEQY
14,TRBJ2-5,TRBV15,ATSRTGTGGQETQY
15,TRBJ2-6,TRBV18,ASSPMAGGSGANVLT
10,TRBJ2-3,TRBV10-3,AISDRTDTQY
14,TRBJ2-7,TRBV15,ATSRDLTMSSYEQY
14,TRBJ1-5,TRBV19,ASSIDLWQGDQPQH
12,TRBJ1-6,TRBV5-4,ASSLQGTDSPLH
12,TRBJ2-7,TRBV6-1,ASRTALSSYEQY
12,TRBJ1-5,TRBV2,ASSPGTANQPQH
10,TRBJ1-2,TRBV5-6,ASSLSGGGYT
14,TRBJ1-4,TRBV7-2,ASSLINGQGNEKLF
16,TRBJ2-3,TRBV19,ASMGGSGGPRTTDTQY
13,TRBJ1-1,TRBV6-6,ASSYSDRGNTEAF